The clone carrying this T cell receptor (beta chain) appeared a single time. These data originate in a study of blood T cell repertoires in COVID-19. The age range of participants was about 18 to 100 years, with residence in about 25 US areas. Participants' own reports of clinical history determined their cohort assignment. The study recruited exposed participants who had met a COVID-19 case within 2 weeks before entry. V lost 5 bases and J lost 7, with 14 bases in between. The CDR3 is 14 amino acids. CDR1 SEHNR and CDR2 FQNEAQ come from the germline V gene (reference sequence). Authors' analysis steps: Amplifying reference gene primers gave estimates of nucleated cell counts. Data came from immunoSEQ multiplex PCR; TCRdb stores just in-frame clones and leaves some out. D and trimming were read from the DNA, whereas the V and J calls and clone size are those reported in that table. The sample includes under 450,000 clones, 90% to 95% of them seen just once.

J is TRBJ1-4 and V is TRBV7-9; tentatively, D is TRBD1 (5 bases). This clonotype was obtained from a woman in her thirties or forties who had been exposed to COVID-19. Sequenced input: PBMCs or T cells enriched from blood (not recorded which). The CDR3 DNA reads TGTGCCAGCAGCCTAGGGGCGTTCGGTGAAAAACTGTTTTTT. Its translation: CASSLGAFGEKLFF.